These 20 T cell receptor beta chains were sequenced from one sample in a study of type 1 regulatory T cells. TCRdb reanalysed the reads using MiXCR and keeps one entry per CDR3 protein. The data show 60,000 to 70,000 distinct CDR3 sequences, roughly 49% seen once. These receptors are not linked to any known antigen. The sequencing sample was made of cultured non-Tr1 T cells, either the whole culture or a sorted T cell fraction (not recorded which). Receptor source: a human donor in good health.

The rearrangement joins TRBV5-8 to TRBJ2-1; no reliable D call. The CDR3 has 15 amino acids. Germline V gene data show CDR1 as SGHTS and CDR2 as YDEGEE. Trimming stripped 0 bases from V and 0 bases from J, with 7 bases between. The chain's CDR3 is CASSLVLSSYNEQFF. For the CDR3, the DNA is TGTGCCAGCAGCTTGGTCCTTAGCTCCTACAATGAGCAGTTCTTC. The variable domain in full, completed from reference TRBV5-8 and TRBJ2-1, reads EAGVTQSPTHLIKTRGQQATLRCSPISGHTSVYWYQQALGLGLQFLLWYDEGEERNRGNFPPRFSGRQFPNYSSELNVNALELEDSALYLCASSLVLSSYNEQFFGPGTRLTVL.

This sequence joins TRBV6-1 and TRBJ1-5, with D possibly being TRBD1 (6 bases). The CDR3 has 18 amino acids. Germline V lookup: CDR1 MNHNS, CDR2 SASEGT. V was pared by 1 base and J by 6 bases, with 22 bases between. This CDR3 reads CASSEDSRGRVPGQPQHF. CDR3 nucleotide sequence: TGTGCCAGCAGTGAAGATAGCAGGGGCAGGGTGCCTGGTCAGCCCCAGCATTTT.

V gene TRBV29-1 combines with J gene TRBJ1-1; maybe TRBD1 (6 bases). Germline CDR1 SQVTM, CDR2 ANQGSEA. This CDR3 comprises 11 residues. Trimming pared 4 bases from V and 6 bases from J, leaving 9 bases between. As DNA, the CDR3 is TGCAGCGTTGTTGACAGGCCTGAAGCTTTCTTT. Translating gives CSVVDRPEAFF.

The chain has TRBV7-2 and TRBJ2-1; D possibly matches TRBD1 or TRBD2 (6 bases each). Germline loops: CDR1 SGHTA, CDR2 FQGNSA. The ends were cut back, 0 bases at V and 6 bases at J, with 12 bases in the middle. This CDR3 has 15 amino acids. As DNA, the CDR3 is TGTGCCAGCAGCTTAGCACTCGGGGGCACCAATGAGCAGTTCTTC. Its protein is CASSLALGGTNEQFF. The whole variable domain, remainder taken from reference TRBV7-2 and TRBJ2-1, is GAGVSQSPSNKVTEKGKDVELRCDPISGHTALYWYRQSLGQGLEFLIYFQGNSAPDKSGLPSDRFSAERTGGSVSTLTIQRTQQEDSAVYLCASSLALGGTNEQFFGPGTRLTVL.

This chain joins TRBV3-1 and TRBJ2-6; unclear D gene. The CDR3 extends over 13 amino acids. The germline V gene has CDR1 LGHDT and CDR2 YNNKEL (reference sequence). The V end was cut by 3 bases, the J end by 3 bases, with 3 bases between. CDR3 loop: CASSHFGANVLTF. The CDR3 bases are TGTGCCAGCAGCCATTTTGGGGCCAACGTCCTGACTTTC.

In its sample, this clonotype was seen a few times. The chain uses TRBV4-3 and TRBJ2-2; tentative D call: TRBD1 (6 bases). Germline assignment: CDR1 LGHNA and CDR2 YSLEER. V lost 0 bases to trimming and J lost 7 bases, with 12 bases between them. This CDR3 spans 15 amino acids. CDR3: CASSQDPIRGGELFF. CDR3 sequence (DNA): TGCGCCAGCAGCCAAGATCCCATCAGGGGCGGGGAGCTGTTTTTT.

This clonotype has only a few counts. The CDR3, as DNA: TGTGCCAAAGTAGCCGGCAGGGGGCTCACCGGGGAGCTGTTTTTT. This translates into CAKVAGRGLTGELFF. The rearrangement uses TRBV25-1 and TRBJ2-2; 8 bases match TRBD1. V shed 10 bases and J 4 bases; nucleotides not matched to a gene: 11. Germline V lookup: CDR1 MGHDK, CDR2 SYGVNS. The CDR3 loop spans 15 amino acids.

This clonotype has only a few counts. The rearrangement joins TRBV12-3 or TRBV12-4 to TRBJ1-5; D gene unclear. The V end was cut by 1 base, the J end by 7 bases, with 8 bases between. The length of the CDR3 is 13 residues. Written as DNA, the CDR3 is TGTGCCAGCAGTTTAGATCTTCGGCAGCCCCAGCATTTT. This translates into CASSLDLRQPQHF.

The chain employs TRBV20-1 and TRBJ1-2; TRBD1 is a possible D gene (6 bases). V lost 3 bases and J lost 1, with 15 bases in between. CDR3 length: 15 residues. Germline CDR1 is DFQATT and CDR2 is SNEGSKA (reference sequence). Here the CDR3 DNA reads TGCAGTGCTAGTAAAAGTCAGGGGATTAACTATGGCTACACCTTC. Encoded protein: CSASKSQGINYGYTF.

The rearrangement links TRBV7-2 to TRBJ2-3, with D unresolved. CDR1 and CDR2 from the germline V gene are SGHTA and FQGNSA. With 3 bases removed from V and 4 bases from J, the gap between germline ends came to 8 bases. The length of the CDR3 is 13 residues. CDR3 in DNA: TGTGCCAGCAGCTTCACAGAGGCAGATACGCAGTATTTT. Protein product: CASSFTEADTQYF.

To note about this clonotype: A much bigger clone sits one base away, suggesting this may be a read error. The rearrangement uses TRBV10-3 and TRBJ2-3; D is uncertain. This CDR3 is built from 13 residues. The germline V gene encodes CDR1 ENHRY and CDR2 SYGVKD. Here the CDR3 reads CAISNSNTETQYF. CDR3 in DNA: TGTGCCATCAGCAACAGTAACACAGAAACGCAGTATTTT.

This clonotype appeared a single time. J is TRBJ1-1 and V is TRBV20-1; D gene unclear. V was shortened by 3 bases and J by 4 bases, with 21 bases between the two germline ends. The CDR3 covers 16 residues. Germline V lookup: CDR1 DFQATT, CDR2 SNEGSKA (reference sequence). The CDR3: CSASWESYGYPTEAFF. The CDR3 DNA reads as TGCAGTGCTAGTTGGGAATCCTATGGTTACCCCACTGAAGCTTTCTTT.

CDR3 DNA: TGTGCCAGCAGTTTAAGGACAGCCGGTGGCTACACCTTC. Protein: CASSLRTAGGYTF. The rearrangement joins TRBV12-3 or TRBV12-4 to TRBJ1-2, with a weak D call TRBD1 (6 bases). The CDR3 is made up of 13 amino acids. The V end lost 2 bases, the J end lost 7 bases, and 11 bases lay between the germline ends.

The chain links TRBV12-3 or TRBV12-4 to TRBJ2-5; unclear D gene. Trimming removed 0 bases from V and 5 bases from J, with 16 bases in between. The CDR3 is made up of 16 amino acids. The CDR3 DNA is TGTGCCAGCAGTTTAGCGACGGGCGCTAGAATGGAGACCCAGTACTTC. Translating it yields CASSLATGARMETQYF.

The rearrangement links TRBV7-2 to TRBJ2-5, with 8 bases identical to TRBD2. Per germline, CDR1 SGHTA and CDR2 FQGNSA. This CDR3 has 15 amino acids. J lost 9 bases, V lost 4 bases, and 13 bases had no gene match. In DNA form, the CDR3 reads TGTGCCAGCAGCTCGGGGGCGGGGGGCCCGAGGGCCCAGTACTTC. This codes for CASSSGAGGPRAQYF.

The rearrangement links TRBV11-2 to TRBJ2-1; TRBD2 matches at 12 bases. The CDR3 runs to 15 residues. CDR1 and CDR2 (germline): SGHAT, FQNNGV. The trim removed 3 bases at V and 4 bases at J, leaving 1 base unmatched. The CDR3 region is CASSFTSGGYNEQFF. Written as DNA, the CDR3 is TGTGCCAGCAGCTTCACTAGCGGGGGGTACAATGAGCAGTTCTTC.

The chain links TRBV7-2 to TRBJ2-7, with TRBD2 as a possible D gene (5 bases). CDR3 length: 18 amino acids. Germline values: CDR1 SGHTA, CDR2 FQGNSA. The ends were cut back, 0 bases at V and 2 bases at J, with 20 bases in the middle. The CDR3: CASSLAPTTRQKTYEQYF. The CDR3 DNA follows: TGTGCCAGCAGCTTAGCCCCCACAACTAGGCAGAAAACCTACGAGCAGTACTTC.

This clonotype was seen only once. The chain carries TRBV20-1 and TRBJ2-3; TRBD2 might be the D (6 bases). Germline assignment: CDR1 DFQATT and CDR2 SNEGSKA (reference sequence). The CDR3 runs 13 residues. The V gene lost 6 bases and the J gene lost 3 bases, with 13 bases spanning the gap. The CDR3 loop is CSALLTRTDTQYF. DNA of the CDR3: TGCAGTGCGCTTCTGACTAGAACAGATACGCAGTATTTT.

This clonotype was seen only a few times. This chain joins TRBV7-2 and TRBJ1-5; D remains ambiguous. Deletions cut 1 base from V and 6 bases from J, with 13 bases between. CDR3 size: 15 residues. Germline lookup yields CDR1 SGHTA and CDR2 FQGNSA. Written as DNA, the CDR3 is TGTGCCAGCAGCTTAGAGTTCCACCCTATTCAGCCCCAGCATTTT. Amino acids: CASSLEFHPIQPQHF.

The sample holds a few counts of this clonotype. Written as DNA, the CDR3 is TGTGCCAGCACCATAGGGGAGCGGAAGTACTACGAGCAGTACTTC. Amino acid sequence: CASTIGERKYYEQYF. The V and J genes are TRBV12-3 or TRBV12-4 and TRBJ2-7; D is perhaps TRBD1 or TRBD2 (5 bases each). The CDR3 runs 15 residues. V lost 7 bases to trimming and J lost 3 bases, with 19 bases between them.